The 11 T cell receptor beta chains below were found in one sample sequenced in a study of T cell responses to AZD1222 COVID-19 vaccine. Clones were read by immunoSEQ multiplex PCR, and TCRdb kept only the in-frame ones, dropping some. The sample comprises about 68,000 clones, about 80% of which are singletons, and 12% rests with the top ten. Sample: peripheral blood, taken on day 0 of AZD1222 vaccination. These receptors came from an adult in good health.

The chain links TRBV21-1 to TRBJ1-5. TRBV21-1 has pseudogene status. The CDR3 has 16 amino acids. The CDR3 nucleotides read TGTGCCAGCAGCAAAAAAGCGGGGTATAGCAATCAGCCCCAGCATTTT. Its translation: CASSKKAGYSNQPQHF.

V gene TRBV12-3 or TRBV12-4 combines with J gene TRBJ2-5, with D perhaps given as TRBD1 or TRBD2 (6 bases each). V was pared by 2 bases and J by 5 bases, with 9 bases between. CDR3 length equals 13 residues. The CDR3 nucleotides read TGTGCCAGCAGTTTATCGGGGGCGGAGACCCAGTACTTC. Translated: CASSLSGAETQYF.

The chain employs TRBV18 and TRBJ1-1; D not certain. V lost 1 base to trimming and J lost 3 bases, with 12 bases between them. The CDR3 is 15 residues long. Germline CDR1 and CDR2: KGHSH and LQKENI. CDR3 region: CASSPLGREDTEAFF. The CDR3 DNA is TGTGCCAGCTCACCACTAGGAAGGGAGGACACTGAAGCTTTCTTT.

The chain joins TRBV6-2 or TRBV6-3 to TRBJ2-1, with 7 bases fitting TRBD2. The germline gives CDR1 MNHEY, CDR2 SVGEGT. V shed 2 bases and J 9 bases; nucleotides not matched to a gene: 7. This CDR3 has 14 residues. CDR3 DNA: TGTGCCAGCAGTTACGTCGGCAGGGAGGGTGAGCAGTTCTTC. This gives the protein CASSYVGREGEQFF.

The count of this clone is one. The chain has TRBV6-5 and TRBJ1-5; TRBD1 aligns across 7 bases. The CDR3 runs 13 residues. Germline assignment: CDR1 MNHEY and CDR2 SVGAGI. V gave up 11 bases and J gave up 3 bases; unmatched junction bases: 7. The CDR3 protein is CAGSTGLNQPQHF. The DNA for the CDR3 is TGTGCCGGCTCGACAGGGCTCAATCAGCCCCAGCATTTT.

This clone was seen a handful of times. The J gene is TRBJ2-1, the V gene TRBV18, with TRBD1 identical over 9 bases. The CDR3 loop spans 12 amino acids. The junction had 1 base not matched to a gene; V was cut back by 3 bases and J by 10 bases. CDR1 and CDR2 from the germline V gene are KGHSH and LQKENI. The CDR3 loop reads CASSPTGGEQFF. In DNA, the CDR3 is TGTGCCAGCTCACCCACAGGGGGCGAGCAGTTCTTC. Looking up the rest from reference TRBV18 and TRBJ2-1 gives the full variable domain: NAGVMQNPRHLVRRRGQEARLRCSPMKGHSHVYWYRQLPEEGLKFMVYLQKENIIDESGMPKERFSAEFPKEGPSILRIQQVVRGDSAAYFCASSPTGGEQFFGPGTRLTVL.

The CDR3 DNA reads as TGTGCCAGCAGCTTAGACGTGGGCCAGATCTACGAGCAGTACTTC. The encoded protein is CASSLDVGQIYEQYF. The V and J genes are TRBV7-9 and TRBJ2-7; no clear D. Trimming cost V 1 base and J 3 bases, with 13 bases left between them. Germline CDR1 and CDR2: SEHNR and FQNEAQ (reference sequence). The CDR3 is made up of 15 amino acids.

This chain links TRBV2 with TRBJ1-2, with no clear D. Trimming took off 7 bases at V and 7 bases at J, with 28 bases between the two ends. CDR1 and CDR2 (germline): SNHLY, FYNNEI. This CDR3 has 17 amino acids. Here the CDR3 reads CASTRRLSVVEVGGYTF. In DNA, the CDR3 is TGTGCCAGCACGCGTCGCCTTTCAGTGGTCGAGGTCGGTGGCTACACCTTC.

CDR3 coding DNA: TGTGCCAGCAGTTTGATCGCGGGAGATACGCAGTATTTT. This translates into CASSLIAGDTQYF. The chain couples TRBV12-3 or TRBV12-4 to TRBJ2-3, with D possibly TRBD2 on 5 matching bases. The length of the CDR3 is 13 residues. Trimming took off 3 bases at V and 5 bases at J, with 9 bases between the two ends.

In this sample, this clone turned up a few times. V usage is TRBV5-6 and J usage is TRBJ1-6; D is possibly TRBD1 (6 bases). Trimming took off 3 bases at V and 5 bases at J, with 9 bases between the two ends. The length of the CDR3 is 14 residues. Germline-derived CDR1 and CDR2 are SGHDT and YYEEEE. This CDR3 reads CASSWDNHNSPLHF. DNA for the CDR3: TGTGCCAGCAGCTGGGACAACCATAATTCACCCCTCCACTTT.

The genes are TRBV28 and TRBJ2-4; either TRBD1 or TRBD2 may supply D (5 bases each). The CDR3 is made up of 17 amino acids. V was cut by 6 bases and J by 0 bases, with 18 bases left in between. Looked up from germline, CDR1 is MDHEN and CDR2 is SYDVKM. CDR3 sequence (DNA): TGTGCCAGCAGGACAGTGGGGGTGAACCTAGCCAAAAACATTCAGTACTTC. Amino acid sequence: CASRTVGVNLAKNIQYF.